This is a list of T cell receptor beta chains from one sample in a study of T cell changes during pregnancy in multiple sclerosis. Repertoires were generated with immunoSEQ multiplex PCR, while TCRdb's copy carries only in-frame clones and drops some. This sample yields 60,000 to 75,000 clones, of which under 95% are seen a single time; approximately 1.5% belongs to the top ten. Specimen: peripheral blood, collected in the second trimester of pregnancy. The receptors were sampled from a female donor in good health, enrolled as a control in a pregnancy study. Both conserved end residues are part of each CDR3. Each record gives: J gene, V gene, CDR3 length, clone size, D gene, CDR3 DNA, CDR3 protein. D genes are given only for firm matches. Clone size, where shown, is once, few, many, or a class for clones that have expanded.

TRBJ2-1 | TRBV5-1 | 14 | . | . | TGCGCCAGCAGCCCCCAAGGACAGAGCTATGAGCAGTTCTTC | CASSPQGQSYEQFF
TRBJ2-1 | TRBV15 | 16 | . | TRBD2 | TGTGCCACCAGCAGAACTGGGACTAGCTACTACAATGAGCAGTTCTTC | CATSRTGTSYYNEQFF
TRBJ2-7 | TRBV7-9 | 13 | . | . | TGTGCCAGCAGCTTAGAGTACTTAGACGAGCAGTACTTC | CASSLEYLDEQYF
TRBJ2-3 | TRBV4-1 | 16 | once | . | TGCGCCAGCAGCCAAGAATGGCAGGGGAGCACAGATACGCAGTATTTT | CASSQEWQGSTDTQYF
TRBJ2-3 | TRBV19 | 16 | . | TRBD2 | TGTGCCAGTAGTATAGGGACTAGCGGGGGGACAGATACGCAGTATTTT | CASSIGTSGGTDTQYF
TRBJ1-5 | TRBV27 | 15 | . | TRBD1 | TGTGCCAGCAGTGGATTGGGACAGAACGATCAGCCCCAGCATTTT | CASSGLGQNDQPQHF
TRBJ1-1 | TRBV10-3 | 14 | once | . | TGTGCCATCAGTTCAGGAGGAATGAACACTGAAGCTTTCTTT | CAISSGGMNTEAFF
TRBJ2-1 | TRBV7-2 | 13 | . | . | TGTGCCAGCAGGTTAGTGGGAGAGAATGAGCAGTTCTTC | CASRLVGENEQFF
TRBJ2-2 | TRBV4-3 | 20 | . | TRBD2 | TGCGCCAGCAGCCAAGTGCCGGGACTAGCGGGGATAACACCCACCGGGGAGCTGTTTTTT | CASSQVPGLAGITPTGELFF
TRBJ2-2 | TRBV28 | 14 | . | TRBD1 | TGTGCCAGCAGGTCGTCCAGGGGGCACGGGGAGCTGTTTTTT | CASRSSRGHGELFF
TRBJ1-2 | TRBV5-6 | 15 | . | . | TGTGCCAGCAGCCAACCAGCCTACAGGAGTTCCGGCTACACCTTC | CASSQPAYRSSGYTF
TRBJ2-7 | TRBV7-9 | 15 | . | . | TGTGCCAGCAGCCTGGGTGAGGGCTTATCCTACGAGCAGTACTTC | CASSLGEGLSYEQYF
TRBJ1-1 | TRBV9 | 13 | few | . | TGTGCCAGCAGCGTTGGAGGGCACACTGAAGCTTTCTTT | CASSVGGHTEAFF
TRBJ2-7 | TRBV18 | 14 | . | TRBD1 | TGTGCCAGCTCAGCACAGGGGGCCGCCTACGAGCAGTACTTC | CASSAQGAAYEQYF
TRBJ2-3 | TRBV6-1 | 15 | few | TRBD2 | TGTGCCAGCAGTGGACTAGCGGGAGGGCCAGATACGCAGTATTTT | CASSGLAGGPDTQYF
TRBJ2-7 | TRBV29-1 | 11 | . | . | TGCAGCGTTTCAGACAACTACGAGCAGTACTTC | CSVSDNYEQYF
TRBJ2-5 | TRBV10-3 | 13 | . | . | TGTGCCATCGCCGGGCCCGGAGGGGAGACCCAGTACTTC | CAIAGPGGETQYF
TRBJ1-2 | TRBV7-2 | 17 | . | . | TGTGCCAGCAGCTTAGTAGAGTCAGCCCGGGGACTCTATGGCTACACCTTC | CASSLVESARGLYGYTF
TRBJ1-5 | TRBV2 | 13 | . | . | TGTGCCTGCCGAGTTACAGATTATCAGCCCCAGCATTTT | CACRVTDYQPQHF
TRBJ1-5 | TRBV7-9 | 15 | . | . | TGTGCCAGCAGCGGTACAGGGCCGGGCAATCAGCCCCAGCATTTT | CASSGTGPGNQPQHF
TRBJ2-7 | TRBV6-1 | 13 | . | . | TGTGCCAGCAGTGGGAGAACCTCCTACGAGCAGTACTTC | CASSGRTSYEQYF
TRBJ2-2 | TRBV5-1 | 15 | . | TRBD1 | TGCGCCAGCAGCCCAGGGACAGGGGGCACCGGGGAGCTGTTTTTT | CASSPGTGGTGELFF
TRBJ1-1 | TRBV29-1 | 14 | once | TRBD1 | TGCAGCGGACATCCGACAGGGCCGAACACTGAAGCTTTCTTT | CSGHPTGPNTEAFF
TRBJ2-5 | TRBV10-3 | 16 | once | TRBD2 | TGTGCCATCAGTACTAGCGGGAAGTCGTACGAAGAGACCCAGTACTTC | CAISTSGKSYEETQYF
TRBJ2-1 | TRBV19 | 15 | . | TRBD2 | TGTGCCAGTAGCATACTAGCGGGAGGTGCCGGGGGGCAGTTCTTC | CASSILAGGAGGQFF
TRBJ2-5 | TRBV11-3 | 13 | . | . | TGTGCCAGCAGCGTAGGGGGAGGTGAGACCCAGTACTTC | CASSVGGGETQYF
TRBJ2-3 | TRBV11-2 | 14 | . | TRBD2 | TGTGCCAGCAGCTTGAGACTAGCGTTGGATACGCAGTATTTT | CASSLRLALDTQYF
TRBJ2-2 | TRBV2 | 14 | . | . | TGTGCCAGCAGTGAGGACGGGGGCACCGGGGAGCTGTTTTTT | CASSEDGGTGELFF
TRBJ2-2 | TRBV4-2 | 17 | . | TRBD2 | TGTGCCAGCAGCCAAGATCAGGGCGGGAGGGCCCCCGGGGAGCTGTTTTTT | CASSQDQGGRAPGELFF
TRBJ2-7 | TRBV6-1 | 16 | . | . | TGTGCCAGCAGTGAGGATGGGCTGCGATTTTTCTACGAGCAGTACTTC | CASSEDGLRFFYEQYF
TRBJ2-1 | TRBV7-9 | 19 | . | TRBD2 | TGTGCCAGCAGCCCCCCTGGATGGACTAGCGGGATCGATCGGGATGAGCAGTTCTTC | CASSPPGWTSGIDRDEQFF
TRBJ1-1 | TRBV11-2 | 12 | few | . | TGTGCCAGCAGCCTACTGGGGGGTGAAGCTTTCTTT | CASSLLGGEAFF
TRBJ2-2 | TRBV10-3 | 14 | . | . | TGTGCCATCAGTGTGCGGGTAGGCACCGGGGAGCTGTTTTTT | CAISVRVGTGELFF
TRBJ2-3 | TRBV5-1 | 14 | . | . | TGCGCCAGCACCGGACTCCCTGACGGAGATACGCAGTATTTT | CASTGLPDGDTQYF
TRBJ1-1 | TRBV2 | 13 | few | . | TGTGCCGCAGGGCCGGAAGAGAACACTGAAGCTTTCTTT | CAAGPEENTEAFF
TRBJ2-5 | TRBV4-1 | 16 | . | . | TGCGCCAGCAGCCCACTCCAGATAGCGGCCCAAGAGACCCAGTACTTC | CASSPLQIAAQETQYF
TRBJ2-1 | TRBV4-1 | 18 | . | TRBD2 | TGCGCCAGCAGCAAGGAGCCGGCTAGCGGGATGGGGGACAATGAGCAGTTCTTC | CASSKEPASGMGDNEQFF
TRBJ1-2 | TRBV11-2 | 16 | . | . | TGTGCCAGCAGCTTAACGCGAGGTGCAGGGGCCTATGGCTACACCTTC | CASSLTRGAGAYGYTF
TRBJ1-5 | TRBV18 | 15 | . | . | TGTGCCAGCTCACCCATGGCCGGGGGGAATCAGCCCCAGCATTTT | CASSPMAGGNQPQHF
TRBJ2-1 | TRBV6-1 | 15 | . | . | TGTGCCAGCAGTGATGCCAGGGCGGTAAGCAATGAGCAGTTCTTC | CASSDARAVSNEQFF
TRBJ1-5 | TRBV9 | 13 | few | . | TGTGCCAGCAGCGTACATAGCAATCAGCCCCAGCATTTT | CASSVHSNQPQHF
TRBJ1-5 | TRBV10-3 | 15 | . | . | TGTGCCATCAGTGACTCTGGACAATACAATCAGCCCCAGCATTTT | CAISDSGQYNQPQHF
TRBJ2-1 | TRBV28 | 16 | . | TRBD2 | TGTGCCAGCAGTTTGGGGGGGAGTGGACAATACAATGAGCAGTTCTTC | CASSLGGSGQYNEQFF
TRBJ2-4 | TRBV21-1 | 17 | . | . | TGTGCCAGCAGCAAATCGAATATGGGACAGGGGAGACACATTCAGTACTTC | CASSKSNMGQGRHIQYF
TRBJ2-7 | TRBV11-2 | 16 | . | TRBD1 | TGTGCCAGCAGCTTATCGCTACAGGGGGCGTCCTACGAGCAGTACTTC | CASSLSLQGASYEQYF
TRBJ1-2 | TRBV15 | 16 | . | TRBD1 | TGTGCCACCAGCAGCCGGGACAGGGTCCGTAACTATGGCTACACCTTC | CATSSRDRVRNYGYTF
TRBJ1-2 | TRBV28 | 15 | . | TRBD1 | TGTGCCAGCAGTTCGCTAAGGACAGGGAAGATAGGCTACACCTTC | CASSSLRTGKIGYTF
TRBJ2-3 | TRBV28 | 16 | . | TRBD2 | TGTGCCAGCAGTTTAATCCTAGCGGGAGCAAAGGATACGCAGTATTTT | CASSLILAGAKDTQYF
TRBJ2-5 | TRBV10-2 | 13 | . | . | TGCGCCAGCAGCGAACAGGATTTTGAGACCCAGTACTTC | CASSEQDFETQYF
TRBJ2-6 | TRBV27 | 19 | . | TRBD1 | TGTGCCAGCAGTTTATCTCAGTGGGACAGTACCTCTGGGGCCAACGTCCTGACTTTC | CASSLSQWDSTSGANVLTF
TRBJ2-3 | TRBV9 | 13 | . | . | TGTGCCAGCAGCGTAGCCAGGTGGGATACGCAGTATTTT | CASSVARWDTQYF
TRBJ2-1 | TRBV9 | 17 | . | TRBD1 | TGTGCCAGCAGCGTTCAGACCGGGACAGGGAGGGTTAATGAGCAGTTCTTC | CASSVQTGTGRVNEQFF
TRBJ1-5 | TRBV6-6 | 14 | . | . | TGTGCCAGCAGTTACCCAGGCTCTAATCAGCCCCAGCATTTT | CASSYPGSNQPQHF
TRBJ1-1 | TRBV6-1 | 14 | . | TRBD1 | TGTGCCAGCAGTATTACAGGGGGGAGCACTGAAGCTTTCTTT | CASSITGGSTEAFF
TRBJ1-1 | TRBV5-1 | 14 | . | TRBD1 | TGCGCCAGCAGCGCGGGACAGGGAATTGCTGAAGCTTTCTTT | CASSAGQGIAEAFF